Shown below are 13 T cell receptor beta chains from a single sample sequenced in a study of cytomegalovirus exposure and HLA in healthy donors (dated by TCRdb to about 2017). Libraries were built with the immunoSEQ multiplex PCR assay. For the multiplex PCR, a mixture combining 60 forward primers for TCR Vbeta segments and 13 reverse primers for TCR Jbeta segments was used. This immuneACCESS table, as held by TCRdb, lists in-frame sequences with V and J called but not all clones. Of the missing ones, under half trace to an unresolved V gene in checked studies; the others have no known cause. This sample comprises approximately 110,000 clones, 50% to 65% of them detected only once. The ten largest clonotypes hold approximately 3.9% of the sample. Source material: PBMCs. All receptors derive from a young man in good health and CMV-seropositive.

V and J are TRBV7-2 and TRBJ1-5, with D hard to call. The length of the CDR3 is 15 residues. CDR1 is SGHTA, CDR2 FQGNSA, per germline. V lost 1 base to trimming and J lost 1 base, with 8 bases between them. In nucleotides, the CDR3 is TGTGCCAGCAGCTTAGGAGGGCTGAGCAATCAGCCCCAGCATTTT. Translating gives CASSLGGLSNQPQHF.

The sample holds a few counts of this clone. The V gene is TRBV4-1, the J gene TRBJ1-5; TRBD1 matches 9 bases. The CDR3 totals 16 residues. With 5 bases clipped from V and 6 bases from J, the junction kept 11 bases outside the gene matches. Germline values: CDR1 MGHRA, CDR2 YSYEKL. CDR3 protein: CASSEQGAKGGQPQHF. The CDR3 DNA reads TGCGCCAGCAGCGAACAGGGGGCGAAGGGTGGTCAGCCCCAGCATTTT.

The rearrangement uses TRBV6-1 and TRBJ2-7; 16 bases align to TRBD2. CDR3 length: 17 residues. J was trimmed by 4 bases and V by 4 bases; bases with no gene match: 7. Germline lookup yields CDR1 MNHNS and CDR2 SASEGT. The CDR3 reads CASSAGTSGGASYEQYF. CDR3 DNA sequence: TGTGCCAGCAGTGCTGGGACTAGCGGGGGGGCCAGTTACGAGCAGTACTTC.

The rearrangement uses TRBV29-1 and TRBJ2-2, with D possibly being TRBD2 (6 bases). Trimming cost V 0 bases and J 0 bases, with 11 bases left between them. The CDR3 has 16 residues. The germline CDR1 and CDR2 sequences are SQVTM and ANQGSEA. Here the CDR3 DNA reads TGCAGCGTTGAAGAAGCCTCGGGAGCGAACACCGGGGAGCTGTTTTTT. Its protein is CSVEEASGANTGELFF.

This clone turned up a few times. The V and J genes are TRBV7-9 and TRBJ1-1; 9 bases are shared with TRBD1. Germline trimming cut 5 bases from V and 4 bases from J; bases unmatched to any gene: 5. This CDR3 spans 14 amino acids. Germline CDR1 and CDR2: SEHNR and FQNEAQ (reference sequence). The CDR3 here is CASSDRGAVTEAFF. In DNA, the CDR3 is TGTGCCAGCAGCGACAGGGGGGCGGTCACTGAAGCTTTCTTT.

This clone occurred a few times. This rearrangement joins TRBV10-3 to TRBJ1-2; 7 bases are a match to TRBD1. Germline CDR1 reads ENHRY; CDR2 reads SYGVKD. V was pared by 10 bases and J by 0 bases, with 5 bases of the junction left unmatched. CDR3 length: 13 amino acids. CDR3 nucleotides: TGTGCCAGCGGGACAGTTACTAACTATGGCTACACCTTC. It codes for CASGTVTNYGYTF.

The table lists this clone with a few counts. The genes are TRBV9 and TRBJ1-6; D might be TRBD1 (6 bases). This CDR3 has 15 amino acids. CDR1 is SGDLS and CDR2 is YYNGEE in the germline V gene. V was shortened by 3 bases and J by 8 bases, with 15 bases between the two germline ends. CDR3 nucleotides: TGTGCCAGCAGCGGGGGGACACCTGGGGATTCACCCCTCCACTTT. Encoded protein: CASSGGTPGDSPLHF. The whole variable domain, filled in from reference TRBV9 and TRBJ1-6, reads DSGVTQTPKHLITATGQRVTLRCSPRSGDLSVYWYQQSLDQGLQFLIQYYNGEERAKGNILERFSAQQFPDLHSELNLSSLELGDSALYFCASSGGTPGDSPLHFGNGTRLTVT.

This clone was picked up one time. The chain is built from TRBV18 and TRBJ1-1; no clear D. Germline V gene data show CDR1 as KGHSH and CDR2 as LQKENI. The V end was cut by 3 bases, the J end by 0 bases, with 17 bases between. The CDR3 runs to 17 residues. CDR3 bases: TGTGCCAGCTCACCGTTACCGCACTCGGGATTGAACACTGAAGCTTTCTTT. It codes for CASSPLPHSGLNTEAFF.

This sequence joins TRBV6-5 and TRBJ2-7, with D tentatively TRBD1 (6 bases). Germline CDR1 and CDR2: MNHEY and SVGAGI. V was clipped by 6 bases and J by 6 bases, with 12 bases between them. This CDR3 region has 12 residues. The CDR3: CASSPDRFEQYF. The CDR3 nucleotides are TGTGCCAGCAGCCCAGACAGGTTCGAGCAGTACTTC.

This clone has just one count. This chain's CDR3 is CASSFSGGAYEQYF. In nucleotides, the CDR3 is TGTGCCAGCAGCTTTTCCGGGGGGGCTTACGAGCAGTACTTC. This rearrangement joins TRBV7-2 to TRBJ2-7; 8 bases are shared with TRBD2. The CDR3 loop spans 14 amino acids. Germline V gives CDR1 SGHTA, CDR2 FQGNSA. J lost 4 bases, V lost 3 bases, and 5 bases had no gene match.

The CDR3 DNA sequence: TGCGCCAGCAGCCTCGCGGGGGTGAACACCGGGGAGCTGTTTTTT. Protein sequence: CASSLAGVNTGELFF. This chain connects TRBV5-1 to TRBJ2-2; 7 bases align to TRBD2. This CDR3 is built from 15 residues. Germline V lookup: CDR1 SGHRS, CDR2 YFSETQ. The V and J ends lost 4 bases and 1 base, in that order; junction bases with no gene match: 4.

This clone was found once. J is TRBJ1-1 and V is TRBV6-4; no reliable D call. Germline V lookup: CDR1 MRHNA, CDR2 SNTAGT. Between the trimmed V and J ends, which lost 6 bases and 0 bases, there was a span of 11 bases. The CDR3 spans 14 residues. As DNA, the CDR3 is TGTGCCAGCAGACCCACCGCTATGAACACTGAAGCTTTCTTT. It translates to CASRPTAMNTEAFF.

This clone occurred once. V and J are TRBV19 and TRBJ2-2; 7 bases match TRBD2. Germline CDR1 is LNHDA and CDR2 is SQIVND (reference sequence). The V and J ends lost 7 bases and 7 bases, in that order; junction bases with no gene match: 3. This CDR3 region has 12 residues. CDR3 residues: CASIGGSGELFF. In DNA, the CDR3 is TGTGCCAGTATCGGGGGGAGCGGGGAGCTGTTTTTT.